Listed below are T cell receptor beta chains from one sample, sequenced in a study of cytomegalovirus exposure and HLA in healthy donors. Repertoires were generated with immunoSEQ multiplex PCR, while TCRdb's copy carries only in-frame clones and drops some. The sample shows around 140,000 clones, about 95% of them seen only once. Sample: PBMCs. Receptors originate from a man between 18 and 29 years old in good health and CMV-seropositive. CDR3s leave out the opening cysteine and the closing phenylalanine or tryptophan.

v_call cdr3_aa
TRBV2 ASTRQGPYEQY
TRBV28 ATKGKGWDYGYT
TRBV27 ASSRQGSSSYEQY
TRBV6-1 ASSENRGAGETQY
TRBV4-2 ASSQGTGGLITGELF
TRBV7-9 ASSLGDRGQADTQY
TRBV2 ASTLQPGQVLYEQY
TRBV14 ASSPWTGGFSGANVLT
TRBV30 AWSVPPDRHYGYT
TRBV6-6 ASSYLAGGSEQF
TRBV7-9 ASSLQGNYGYT
TRBV30 AWFRGYWAGELF
TRBV5-6 ASSLDGAAPYEQY
TRBV5-4 ASSLIGGNTEAF
TRBV5-4 ASSLDSSYNEQF
TRBV27 ASSLELAGYNEQF
TRBV7-9 ASSLRGRPGGYNEQF
TRBV28 ASSIASFHEQF
TRBV6-5 ASSRLGYQETQY
TRBV7-6 ASSLTSSNYNEQF
TRBV5-1 ASSSGPTNEKLF
TRBV5-8 ASSKNRVAGETQY
TRBV19 ASSRRTENTEAF
TRBV6-6 ASSYSSEAF
TRBV30 AYADRGQETQY
TRBV5-1 ASSGTSARNTGELF
TRBV6-1 ASSEITGGLHTEAF
TRBV19 ASSKLADPYEQY
TRBV10-1 ASSVRQEQTGGSYNSPLH
TRBV5-1 ASSIGQGYGYT
TRBV7-8 ASSSQRTSFTGELF
TRBV6-1 ASSFGNMGYEQY
TRBV23-1 ASSLGQDNQPQH
TRBV2 ASTLQGTVNTEAF
TRBV7-6 ASSPGRDSYEQY
TRBV2 ASSPGQRDEKLF
TRBV12-5 ASGLGIQGAEAF
TRBV18 ASSDLAGVNNEQF
TRBV19 ASSSKAGSGYGSEQF
TRBV9 ASSGKASEQF
TRBV28 ASRLLAGGVGEQF
TRBV11-3 ASSTGTGSEQY
TRBV10-3 AISGDEDEQY
TRBV7-9 ASSLAGLNYGYT
TRBV5-1 ASSPLAGVGTGELF
TRBV6-1 ASSEAKTVYEQY
TRBV7-2 ASSSLATDTQY
TRBV6-1 ASSEVGNEQF
TRBV11-2 ASSLALAGKGTDTQY
TRBV6-1 ASSERAGNTGELF
TRBV7-3 ASSSTQGNTIY
TRBV2 ASSVRGTDTQY
TRBV6-5 ASSYSGTSGSGQF
TRBV5-1 ASSFGRDYIYEQY
TRBV4-1 ASSQAPRGPQH
TRBV7-2 ASSSQGLMETQY